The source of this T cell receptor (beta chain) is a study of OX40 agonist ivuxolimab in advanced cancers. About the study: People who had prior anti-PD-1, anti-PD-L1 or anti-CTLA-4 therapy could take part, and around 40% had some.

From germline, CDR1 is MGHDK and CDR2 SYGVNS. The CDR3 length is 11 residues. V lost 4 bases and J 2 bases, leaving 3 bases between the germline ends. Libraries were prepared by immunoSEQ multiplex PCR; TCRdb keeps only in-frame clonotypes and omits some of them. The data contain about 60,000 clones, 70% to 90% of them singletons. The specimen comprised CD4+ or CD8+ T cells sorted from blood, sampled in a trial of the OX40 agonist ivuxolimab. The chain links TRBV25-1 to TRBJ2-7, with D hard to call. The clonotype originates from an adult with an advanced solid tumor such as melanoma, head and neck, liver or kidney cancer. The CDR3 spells CASSVTYEQYF. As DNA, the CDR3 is TGTGCCAGCAGTGTAACCTACGAGCAGTACTTC.